Below, 18 T cell receptor beta chains from the same sample are listed, as sequenced in a study of blood T cell repertoires in COVID-19. The data were produced by immunoSEQ multiplex PCR, yet TCRdb's version contains in-frame clones alone and is incomplete. There are about 140,000 clones in the sample; approximately 87% occur only once, and roughly 3.7% lies in the top ten. The source material was PBMCs or T cells enriched from blood (not recorded which). These receptors all come from a man aged 50-60 years in a cohort exposed to, infected with or recovered from COVID-19 (not recorded which).

This chain connects TRBV7-9 to TRBJ1-1; no clear D gene. Germline values: CDR1 SEHNR, CDR2 FQNEAQ (reference sequence). Trimming took 2 bases from V and 2 from J, leaving 6 bases between them. The CDR3 is 13 amino acids. The CDR3 region is CASSLPYNTEAFF. CDR3 nucleotides: TGTGCCAGCAGCTTACCCTACAACACTGAAGCTTTCTTT.

This clone was counted once. This chain links TRBV18 with TRBJ2-2; 11 nucleotides match TRBD2. Trimming removed 6 bases from V and 0 bases from J; junction bases left unmatched: 6. Germline values: CDR1 KGHSH, CDR2 LQKENI. CDR3 length equals 17 residues. For the CDR3, the DNA is TGTGCCAGCTCCCGTACTAGCGGGGGCGCGAACACCGGGGAGCTGTTTTTT. It specifies CASSRTSGGANTGELFF.

This sequence joins TRBV5-6 and TRBJ1-6; D is perhaps TRBD1 (5 bases). This CDR3 is 13 amino acids long. The germline V gene has CDR1 SGHDT and CDR2 YYEEEE. Deletions cut 4 bases from V and 10 bases from J, with 12 bases between. The CDR3 bases are TGTGCCAGCAGCAACCAGGGTGCCTCACCCCTCCACTTT. As protein: CASSNQGASPLHF. Filled out from reference TRBV5-6 and TRBJ1-6, the complete variable domain reads DAGVTQSPTHLIKTRGQQVTLRCSPKSGHDTVSWYQQALGQGPQFIFQYYEEEERQRGNFPDRFSGHQFPNYSSELNVNALLLGDSALYLCASSNQGASPLHFGNGTRLTVT.

The CDR3 loop is CASSLAAGVVQPQHF. The CDR3 DNA follows: TGTGCCAGCAGCTTAGCGGCGGGGGTCGTTCAGCCCCAGCATTTT. The V gene is TRBV7-9, the J gene TRBJ1-5, with D perhaps TRBD1 (5 bases). CDR3 length: 15 residues. CDR1 is SEHNR and CDR2 is FQNEAQ in the germline V gene (reference sequence). Trimming took 0 bases from V and 6 from J, leaving 12 bases between them.

The chain combines TRBV9 with TRBJ2-2; TRBD2 matches 8 bases. The CDR3 is 16 amino acids. Germline V CDR1 and CDR2: SGDLS, YYNGEE. The V and J ends lost 0 bases and 5 bases, in that order; junction bases with no gene match: 6. The CDR3 loop reads CASSVDNGGATGELFF. In DNA form, the CDR3 reads TGTGCCAGCAGCGTAGATAACGGGGGGGCTACCGGGGAGCTGTTTTTT.

The V gene is TRBV5-6, the J gene TRBJ2-2, with 14 bases identical to TRBD2. From germline, CDR1 is SGHDT and CDR2 YYEEEE. V lost 4 bases, J lost 5 bases, and 7 bases stayed unmatched. The CDR3 has 17 amino acids. The CDR3 nucleotides read TGTGCCAGCAGCACCGGACTAGCGGGAGGCCTTACCGGGGAGCTGTTTTTT. Its protein product is CASSTGLAGGLTGELFF.

The sample holds one count of this clone. CDR3 sequence reads: CASSWTGTYPYNEQFF. In DNA form, the CDR3 reads TGTGCCAGCAGCTGGACAGGGACCTATCCTTACAATGAGCAGTTCTTC. The chain joins TRBV7-2 to TRBJ2-1, with TRBD1 matching 8 bases. The CDR3 has 16 amino acids. V shed 4 bases and J 4 bases; nucleotides not matched to a gene: 9. CDR1 and CDR2 (germline): SGHTA, FQGNSA.

This clone was found once. The chain employs TRBV18 and TRBJ2-2; 8 bases agree with TRBD1. This CDR3 contains 15 residues. Germline V gene data show CDR1 as KGHSH and CDR2 as LQKENI. J lost 3 bases, V lost 3 bases, and 3 bases had no gene match. The CDR3 here is CASSPGTGHTGELFF. The CDR3, as DNA: TGTGCCAGCTCACCCGGGACAGGACACACCGGGGAGCTGTTTTTT.

The V gene is TRBV2, the J gene TRBJ2-2; 10 nucleotides match TRBD2. The CDR3 totals 15 residues. Germline V CDR1 and CDR2: SNHLY, FYNNEI. Trimming took 6 bases from V and 4 from J; bases not matched to a gene: 5. The CDR3 DNA reads TGTGCCAGCAGAGTAGAGCGGGGGGGCACCGGGGAGCTGTTTTTT. It translates to CASRVERGGTGELFF.

The chain recombines TRBV6-5 with TRBJ1-1; D call uncertain. The CDR3 covers 14 residues. In germline, CDR1 is MNHEY, CDR2 SVGAGI. The ends were cut back, 2 bases at V and 0 bases at J, with 7 bases in the middle. CDR3 coding DNA: TGTGCCAGCAGTTACACAGAAATGAACACTGAAGCTTTCTTT. Translation: CASSYTEMNTEAFF.

CDR3 DNA: TGCGCCAGCCAACCTGACACGAACACTGAAGCTTTCTTT. Encoded protein: CASQPDTNTEAFF. V usage is TRBV5-1 and J usage is TRBJ1-1; D gene uncertain. The CDR3 is 13 amino acids. Germline V gene data show CDR1 as SGHRS and CDR2 as YFSETQ. V was pared by 7 bases and J by 1 base, with 11 bases between.

This sequence joins TRBV9 and TRBJ2-5; 7 bases match TRBD2. CDR3 length: 16 amino acids. Germline CDR1 SGDLS, CDR2 YYNGEE. V trimming: 0 bases; J trimming: 1 base; junction bases outside the gene matches: 6. In nucleotides, the CDR3 is TGTGCCAGCAGCGTAGGGGTGGGAGGGAGCCAAGAGACCCAGTACTTC. This translates into CASSVGVGGSQETQYF. Together with reference TRBV9 and TRBJ2-5, the CDR3 gives the full variable domain: DSGVTQTPKHLITATGQRVTLRCSPRSGDLSVYWYQQSLDQGLQFLIQYYNGEERAKGNILERFSAQQFPDLHSELNLSSLELGDSALYFCASSVGVGGSQETQYFGPGTRLLVL.

This clone came up many times. This chain uses TRBV10-2 with TRBJ2-7, with D unresolved. The CDR3 spans 12 residues. Germline V lookup: CDR1 WSHSY, CDR2 SAAADI. The ends were cut back, 5 bases at V and 0 bases at J, with 5 bases in the middle. CDR3 protein: CASSSDSYEQYF. CDR3 in DNA: TGCGCCAGCAGTAGCGACTCCTACGAGCAGTACTTC.

The V and J genes are TRBV6-5 and TRBJ2-6; tentatively, D is TRBD1 (5 bases). Between the trimmed V and J ends, which lost 7 bases and 2 bases, there was a span of 6 bases. The CDR3 has 13 amino acids. The germline V gene encodes CDR1 MNHEY and CDR2 SVGAGI. CDR3 in DNA: TGTGCCAGCACAGGGACTGGGGCCAACGTCCTGACTTTC. It is translated as CASTGTGANVLTF.

CDR3 in DNA: TGTGCCACCAGTGAGACAGGGGGTTTTGGTGAGCAGTTCTTC. This translates into CATSETGGFGEQFF. The chain carries TRBV24-1 and TRBJ2-1; 9 bases fit TRBD1. Germline CDR1 reads KGHDR; CDR2 reads SFDVKD. J lost 9 bases, V lost 4 bases, and 6 bases had no gene match. This CDR3 spans 14 amino acids.

This clone was counted once. V usage is TRBV19 and J usage is TRBJ1-2; D is uncertain. Germline V gene data show CDR1 as LNHDA and CDR2 as SQIVND (reference sequence). The CDR3 length is 11 residues. V shed 7 bases and J shed 2 bases, with 5 bases lying between them. This CDR3 reads CASTGNYGYTF. The CDR3, as DNA: TGTGCCAGTACGGGGAACTATGGCTACACCTTC.

This rearrangement joins TRBV10-2 to TRBJ1-5, with TRBD1 identical over 7 bases. Germline CDR1 is WSHSY and CDR2 is SAAADI. The CDR3 sequence is 13 residues long. With 4 bases clipped from V and 6 bases from J, the junction kept 3 bases outside the gene matches. CDR3 sequence reads: CASSGAGGQPQHF. The CDR3 DNA reads TGCGCCAGCAGTGGGGCAGGGGGTCAGCCCCAGCATTTT.

This chain joins TRBV19 and TRBJ1-4, with unresolved D. Trimming shortened V by 1 base and J by 0 bases, and 12 bases separated the two germline ends. There are 17 residues in the CDR3. CDR1 and CDR2 (germline): LNHDA, SQIVND (reference sequence). As DNA, the CDR3 is TGTGCCAGTAGTATAGGCCGCCGAGGAGCAACTAATGAAAAACTGTTTTTT. This gives the protein CASSIGRRGATNEKLFF.